The table lists the clone carrying this T cell receptor (beta chain) with a count of one. This sample was taken from a study of blood T cell repertoires in COVID-19. Study-wide context: Acute and convalescent COVID-19 samples came from the United States, Italy and Spain.

Produced via immunoSEQ multiplex PCR; TCRdb's table is partial and in-frame only. The sample has about 110,000 clones; more than 65% are singletons. The CDR3 has 16 amino acids. This TCR derives from a woman older than 75 with acute or convalescent COVID-19. This rearrangement joins TRBV21-1 to TRBJ1-5; the table's TRBD1 call for D was not verified on the DNA. TRBV21-1 counts as a pseudogene. Sequencing input: peripheral blood. The CDR3 here is CASSLSPPGQSQPQHF. The CDR3 nucleotides read TGTGCCAGCAGCCTCTCCCCTCCCGGACAATCTCAGCCCCAGCATTTT.